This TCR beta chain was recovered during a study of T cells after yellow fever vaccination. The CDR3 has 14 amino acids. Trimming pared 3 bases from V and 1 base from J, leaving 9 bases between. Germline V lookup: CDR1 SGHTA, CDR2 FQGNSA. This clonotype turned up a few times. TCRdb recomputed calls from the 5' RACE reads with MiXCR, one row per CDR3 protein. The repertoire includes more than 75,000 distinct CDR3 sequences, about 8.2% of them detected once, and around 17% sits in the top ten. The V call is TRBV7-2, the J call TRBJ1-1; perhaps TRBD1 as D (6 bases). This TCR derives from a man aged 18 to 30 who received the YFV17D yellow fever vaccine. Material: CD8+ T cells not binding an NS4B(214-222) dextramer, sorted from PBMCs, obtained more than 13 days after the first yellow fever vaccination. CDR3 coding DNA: TGTGCCAGCAGCTTCGGGACACCGAACACTGAAGCTTTCTTT. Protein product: CASSFGTPNTEAFF. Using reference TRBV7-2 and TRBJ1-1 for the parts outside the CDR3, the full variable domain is GAGVSQSPSNKVTEKGKDVELRCDPISGHTALYWYRQSLGQGLEFLIYFQGNSAPDKSGLPSDRFSAERTGGSVSTLTIQRTQQEDSAVYLCASSFGTPNTEAFFGQGTRLTVV.